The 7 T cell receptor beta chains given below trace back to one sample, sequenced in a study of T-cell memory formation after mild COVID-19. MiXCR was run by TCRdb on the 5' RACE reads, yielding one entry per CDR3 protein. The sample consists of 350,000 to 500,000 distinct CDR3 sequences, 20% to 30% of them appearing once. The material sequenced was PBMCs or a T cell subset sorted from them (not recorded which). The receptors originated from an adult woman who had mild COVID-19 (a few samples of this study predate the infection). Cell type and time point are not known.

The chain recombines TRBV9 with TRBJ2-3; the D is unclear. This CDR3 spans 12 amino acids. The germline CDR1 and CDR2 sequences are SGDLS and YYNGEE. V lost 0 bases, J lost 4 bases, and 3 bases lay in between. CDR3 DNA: TGTGCCAGCAGCGTAGTAGCAGATACGCAGTATTTT. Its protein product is CASSVVADTQYF.

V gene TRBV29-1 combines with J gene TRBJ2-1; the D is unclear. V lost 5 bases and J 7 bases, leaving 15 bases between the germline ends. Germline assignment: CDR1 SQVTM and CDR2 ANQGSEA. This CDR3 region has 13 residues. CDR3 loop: CSVIRPDVNEQFF. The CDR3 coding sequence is TGCAGCGTTATCCGTCCCGATGTGAATGAGCAGTTCTTC.

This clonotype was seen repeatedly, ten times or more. The CDR3 coding sequence is TGTGCCAGCAGTTTTACACAGAACACTGAAGCTTTCTTT. This translates into CASSFTQNTEAFF. The chain links TRBV12-3 or TRBV12-4 to TRBJ1-1; D gene unclear. The CDR3 totals 13 residues. Trimming pared 3 bases from V and 1 base from J, leaving 6 bases between.

CDR3 bases: TGTGCCTGGCGACAGGGGAGCACTGAAGCTTTCTTT. Protein product: CAWRQGSTEAFF. The rearrangement links TRBV30 to TRBJ1-1; the match to TRBD1 covers 8 bases. The CDR3 consists of 12 residues. Unmatched junction bases numbered 3, after V lost 5 bases and J lost 4 bases. Germline V gene data show CDR1 as GTSNPN and CDR2 as SVGIG (reference sequence).

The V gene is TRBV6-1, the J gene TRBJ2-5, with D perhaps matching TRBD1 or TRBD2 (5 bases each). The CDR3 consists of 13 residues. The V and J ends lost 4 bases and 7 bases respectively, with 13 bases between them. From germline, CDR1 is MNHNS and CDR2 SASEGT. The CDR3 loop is CASSVEGPGTQYF. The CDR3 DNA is TGTGCCAGCAGTGTCGAGGGGCCGGGGACCCAGTACTTC.

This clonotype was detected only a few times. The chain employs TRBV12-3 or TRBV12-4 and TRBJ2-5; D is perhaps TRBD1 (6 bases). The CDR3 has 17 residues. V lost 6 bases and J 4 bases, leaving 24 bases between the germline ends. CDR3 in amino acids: CASSPAGPGHRPETQYF. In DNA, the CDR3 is TGTGCCAGCAGCCCAGCCGGCCCGGGACATCGGCCAGAGACCCAGTACTTC.

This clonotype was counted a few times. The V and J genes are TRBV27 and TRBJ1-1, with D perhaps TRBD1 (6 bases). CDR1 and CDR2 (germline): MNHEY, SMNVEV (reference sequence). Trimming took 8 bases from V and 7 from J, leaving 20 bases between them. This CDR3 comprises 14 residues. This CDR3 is CASGIRGMGNEAFF. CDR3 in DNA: TGTGCCAGCGGTATCAGGGGAATGGGGAATGAAGCTTTCTTT.